The 6 T cell receptor beta chains reported below all come from one sample, sequenced in a study of blood T cell repertoires in COVID-19. Assay: immunoSEQ multiplex PCR; the TCRdb copy retains only in-frame clones and omits some. The sample lists 220,000 or so clones; 84% were seen once. Source material: PBMCs or T cells enriched from blood (not recorded which). The source is a woman in her thirties or forties who had recovered from COVID-19.

The chain links TRBV27 to TRBJ2-7; 12 bases match TRBD2. CDR1 is MNHEY, CDR2 SMNVEV, per germline (reference sequence). CDR3 length equals 13 residues. V dropped 7 bases and J dropped 5; count of bases not matched to a gene: 3. In DNA, the CDR3 is TGTGCCAGCACGACTAGCGGGAGCCACGAGCAGTACTTC. Protein sequence: CASTTSGSHEQYF.

This clone was seen once. This chain connects TRBV28 to TRBJ1-2; 7 nucleotides agree with TRBD1. Germline loops: CDR1 MDHEN, CDR2 SYDVKM. The V and J ends lost 6 bases and 4 bases, in that order; junction bases with no gene match: 2. CDR3 size: 12 residues. The CDR3 bases are TGTGCCAGCAGAGGGGGCGGCTATGGCTACACCTTC. This gives the protein CASRGGGYGYTF.

CDR3 in amino acids: CASSQATPGLAITDTQYF. CDR3 in DNA: TGTGCCAGCAGCCAAGCCACGCCGGGACTAGCTATCACAGATACGCAGTATTTT. The chain has TRBV3-1 (or the pseudogene TRBV3-2) and TRBJ2-3; 9 bases line up with TRBD2. Germline V gene lookup returns CDR1 LGHDT and CDR2 YNNKEL (reference sequence). V trimming: 1 base; J trimming: 2 bases; junction bases outside the gene matches: 10. CDR3 length equals 18 residues.

The table lists this clone with a few counts. The genes are TRBV7-9 and TRBJ2-1, with TRBD2 matching 10 bases. The CDR3 runs 14 residues. CDR1 and CDR2 from the germline V gene are SEHNR and FQNEAQ (reference sequence). Trimming took 4 bases from V and 14 from J; bases not matched to a gene: 11. CDR3 DNA sequence: TGTGCCAGCAGCTCTGGGCTAGCGGGAGTTCGCGAGTTCTTC. Translated: CASSSGLAGVREFF.

J is TRBJ1-2 and V is TRBV5-4; the D gene is possibly TRBD1 (6 bases). This CDR3 is 15 amino acids long. Germline loops: CDR1 SGHNT, CDR2 YYREEE (reference sequence). Trimming pared 4 bases from V and 2 bases from J, leaving 15 bases between. The CDR3 nucleotides read TGTGCCAGCAGCACGCAGGGGAATAGGAACTATGGCTACACCTTC. Protein: CASSTQGNRNYGYTF.

This chain uses TRBV12-5 with TRBJ2-5, with TRBD2 matching over 7 bases. This CDR3 has 15 residues. Germline V CDR1 and CDR2: LGHNT, FRNRAP. With V trimmed by 1 base and J by 5 bases, 7 bases remained unmatched. The CDR3 coding sequence is TGTGCTAGTGGTTTGGGCGGGAGAATGGGGGAGACCCAGTACTTC. Protein sequence: CASGLGGRMGETQYF.